This TCR beta chain was observed in a study of cytomegalovirus exposure and HLA in healthy donors. Broader study findings: In vitro experiments confirmed that three CMV-associated chains were specific for CMV antigens. Compared with the roughly 700-donor mean, an Asian-associated ancestry cluster reportedly had fewer N-insertions, according to a later analysis. According to the study, 160 or so TCR beta chains were cytomegalovirus-associated.

Many counts were recorded for this clone. No antigen is known for it. The germline V gene has CDR1 SGHNT and CDR2 YYREEE (reference sequence). The ends were cut back, 4 bases at V and 3 bases at J, with 16 bases in the middle. This CDR3 comprises 16 residues. 60 Vbeta and 13 Jbeta primers were used in PCR. TCRdb's copy holds only in-frame clones and misses some; the assay was immunoSEQ multiplex PCR. The sample records around 190,000 clones, around 80% being singletons. This chain uses TRBV5-4 with TRBJ2-2, with a weak D call TRBD1 (5 bases). This receptor was taken from a man aged 40-55 years in good health and CMV-seronegative. The sample was PBMCs. The CDR3 DNA reads as TGTGCCAGCAGCCCGAAAGGGGCCAGCGACACCGGGGAGCTGTTTTTT. The encoded protein is CASSPKGASDTGELFF.